The following is a TCR beta chain sequence with its context. The sample originates from a study of T cell repertoires in cytomegalovirus infection. Via MiXCR, TCRdb re-called the reads, giving one row per CDR3 protein. The sample yields a few hundred thousand distinct CDR3 sequences, about a quarter seen once. The CDR3 covers 15 residues. With 3 bases clipped from V and 5 bases from J, the junction kept 4 bases outside the gene matches. CDR1 is SGHDT, CDR2 YYEEEE, per germline. The TCR was taken from a human donor in good health (CMV status not recorded). Some clones in this sample may be carry-over from other donors' samples. The sequenced material came from PBMCs. The chain has TRBV5-6 and TRBJ2-1; 11 positions match TRBD2. The CDR3 DNA reads TGTGCCAGCAGCTCGGGACTAGCGGACGACAATGAGCAGTTCTTC. As protein: CASSSGLADDNEQFF. The full variable domain, in which reference TRBV5-6 and TRBJ2-1 provide the parts outside the CDR3, is DAGVTQSPTHLIKTRGQQVTLRCSPKSGHDTVSWYQQALGQGPQFIFQYYEEEERQRGNFPDRFSGHQFPNYSSELNVNALLLGDSALYLCASSSGLADDNEQFFGPGTRLTVL.